The 7 T cell receptor beta chains below were found in one sample sequenced in a study of cytomegalovirus exposure and HLA in healthy donors. The PCR ran on 60 Vbeta and 13 Jbeta primers. The data were produced by immunoSEQ multiplex PCR, yet TCRdb's version contains in-frame clones alone and is incomplete. The sample carries 85,000 to 100,000 clones, about three quarters recorded once. Input material: PBMCs. Receptors were obtained from a man aged 45-65 years in good health and CMV-seropositive.

This clone has only one observation. The gene calls are TRBV7-9 and TRBJ1-1; D gene uncertain. Germline loops: CDR1 SEHNR, CDR2 FQNEAQ (reference sequence). CDR3 length: 10 amino acids. V shed 7 bases and J shed 8 bases, with 8 bases lying between them. CDR3 sequence reads: CASNREEAFF. CDR3 coding DNA: TGTGCCAGCAACCGGGAGGAAGCTTTCTTT.

This sequence joins TRBV7-9 and TRBJ2-3, with a weak D call TRBD1 (5 bases). The CDR3 has 15 amino acids. CDR1 is SEHNR, CDR2 FQNEAQ, per germline (reference sequence). V shed 5 bases and J shed 0 bases, with 12 bases lying between them. The CDR3 protein is CASSLSGSSTDTQYF. The CDR3 bases are TGTGCCAGCAGCCTCTCAGGGTCAAGCACAGATACGCAGTATTTT.

The V call is TRBV7-9, the J call TRBJ2-7; D gene uncertain. CDR3 length equals 14 residues. The germline gives CDR1 SEHNR, CDR2 FQNEAQ (reference sequence). V gave up 4 bases and J gave up 3 bases, with 13 bases separating them. The CDR3 region has the DNA TGTGCCAGCAGCTCCCTGTTCCGAGGCTACGAGCAGTACTTC. This translates into CASSSLFRGYEQYF.

This chain connects TRBV4-3 to TRBJ1-1; possibly TRBD1 for D (6 bases). Germline lookup yields CDR1 LGHNA and CDR2 YSLEER. The CDR3 extends over 13 amino acids. Trimming removed 6 bases from V and 9 bases from J, with 17 bases in between. CDR3 coding DNA: TGCGCCAGCAGGCCGGGAAAGGGGGTAAAAGCTTTCTTT. Its translation: CASRPGKGVKAFF.

V usage is TRBV7-2 and J usage is TRBJ2-7; 7 bases fit TRBD1. CDR3 length: 15 amino acids. V was clipped by 5 bases and J by 3 bases; unmatched bases: 10. The germline V gene encodes CDR1 SGHTA and CDR2 FQGNSA. Here the CDR3 reads CASSPTGVTLYEQYF. The CDR3 nucleotides are TGTGCCAGCAGCCCCACAGGGGTGACCCTCTACGAGCAGTACTTC. The complete variable domain, with remaining parts taken from reference TRBV7-2 and TRBJ2-7, reads GAGVSQSPSNKVTEKGKDVELRCDPISGHTALYWYRQSLGQGLEFLIYFQGNSAPDKSGLPSDRFSAERTGGSVSTLTIQRTQQEDSAVYLCASSPTGVTLYEQYFGPGTRLTVT.

This clone occurred once. The chain links TRBV27 to TRBJ2-7; D perhaps matches TRBD2 (5 bases). The V and J ends lost 0 bases and 7 bases respectively, with 16 bases between them. This CDR3 has 15 residues. CDR1 and CDR2 (germline): MNHEY, SMNVEV (reference sequence). The CDR3 spells CASSLSGVPFGEQYF. The CDR3 nucleotides read TGTGCCAGCAGTTTATCCGGGGTCCCCTTTGGTGAGCAGTACTTC.

The chain employs TRBV6-1 and TRBJ1-1; TRBD1 might be the D (6 bases). V was clipped by 10 bases and J by 0 bases, with 12 bases between them. This CDR3 has 13 residues. CDR1 is MNHNS and CDR2 is SASEGT in the germline V gene. The CDR3 sequence is CATGRQVNTEAFF. In DNA, the CDR3 is TGTGCCACGGGAAGACAGGTGAACACTGAAGCTTTCTTT.